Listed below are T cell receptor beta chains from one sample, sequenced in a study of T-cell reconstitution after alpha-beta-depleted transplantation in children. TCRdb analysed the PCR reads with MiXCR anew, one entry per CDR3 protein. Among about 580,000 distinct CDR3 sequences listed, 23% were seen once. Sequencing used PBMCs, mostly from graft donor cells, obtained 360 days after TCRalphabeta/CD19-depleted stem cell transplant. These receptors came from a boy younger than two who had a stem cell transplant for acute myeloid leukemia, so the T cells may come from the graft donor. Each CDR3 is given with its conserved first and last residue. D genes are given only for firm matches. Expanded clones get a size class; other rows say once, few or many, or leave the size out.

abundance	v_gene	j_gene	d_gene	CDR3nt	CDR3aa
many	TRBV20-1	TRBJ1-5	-	TGCAGTGCTAGAGGGGCCAATAATCAGCCCCAGCATTTT	CSARGANNQPQHF
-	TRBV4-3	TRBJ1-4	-	TGCGCCAGCAGCCAAAGGCCCTCAACTAATGAAAAACTGTTTTTT	CASSQRPSTNEKLFF
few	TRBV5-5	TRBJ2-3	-	TGTGCCAGCAGCTTGATAACCACAGATACGCAGTATTTT	CASSLITTDTQYF
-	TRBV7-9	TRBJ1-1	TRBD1	TGTGCCAGCAGACCCGGACAGGGGGCGACTGAAGCTTTCTTT	CASRPGQGATEAFF
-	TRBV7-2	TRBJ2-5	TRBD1	TGTGCCAGCAGCTTATCGACAGGGCGGGAGACCCAGTACTTC	CASSLSTGRETQYF
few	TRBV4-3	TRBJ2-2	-	TGCGCCAGCAGCCAACGGAGGAGGGGCCACACCGGGGAGCTGTTTTTT	CASSQRRRGHTGELFF
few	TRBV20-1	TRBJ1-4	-	TGCAGTGCTAGACAGGGCGCAACTAATGAAAAACTGTTTTTT	CSARQGATNEKLFF
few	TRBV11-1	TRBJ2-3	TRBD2	TGTGCCAGCAGCTTAGGTGCGGGGGGGCGGCTTAGCACAGATACGCAGTATTTT	CASSLGAGGRLSTDTQYF
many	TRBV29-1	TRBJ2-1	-	TGCAGCGTCGAAGATAGAAGGGAACACAATGAGCAGTTCTTC	CSVEDRREHNEQFF
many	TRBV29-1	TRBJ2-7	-	TGCAGCGTTGCAGACTACGAGCAGTACTTC	CSVADYEQYF
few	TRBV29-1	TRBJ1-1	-	TGCAGCGCGTCGACAGGTTTTGAAGCTTTCTTT	CSASTGFEAFF
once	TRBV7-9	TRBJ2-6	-	TGTGCCAGCAGCTCCCCGGGGGATGGGGCCAACGTCCTGACTTTC	CASSSPGDGANVLTF
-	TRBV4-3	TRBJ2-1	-	TGCGCCAGCAGCCAAGATGGGGGGGCATGGTATGAGCAGTTCTTC	CASSQDGGAWYEQFF
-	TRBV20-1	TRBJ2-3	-	TGCAGTGCGGGTGGGGGGAGGTCGCAGTATTTT	CSAGGGRSQYF
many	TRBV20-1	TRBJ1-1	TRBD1	TGCAGTGCGGGACAGGGGGGCCCCTCTGATAGAGCTTTCTTT	CSAGQGGPSDRAFF
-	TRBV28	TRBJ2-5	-	TGTGCCAGCAGTTTTTGGTTAGAGACCCAGTACTTC	CASSFWLETQYF
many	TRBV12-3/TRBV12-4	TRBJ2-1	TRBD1	TGTGCCAGCAAATCGGGGACAGGGCAGTTCTTC	CASKSGTGQFF
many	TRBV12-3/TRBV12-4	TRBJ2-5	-	TGTGCCAGCCGAGCGGACTTCCAAGAGACCCAGTACTTC	CASRADFQETQYF
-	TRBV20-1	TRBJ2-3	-	TGCAGTGCTGGGGGTACTACCACAGATACGCAGTATTTT	CSAGGTTTDTQYF
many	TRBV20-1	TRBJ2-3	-	TGCAGTGCTAGAGACCTGGAATGGGGGGCGATAGATACGCAGTATTTT	CSARDLEWGAIDTQYF
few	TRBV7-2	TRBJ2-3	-	TGTGCCAGCAGCTTAACAAACCCTAGCACAGATACGCAGTATTTT	CASSLTNPSTDTQYF
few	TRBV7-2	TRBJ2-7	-	TGTGCCAGCAGCGAAGTATCCTACGAGCAGTACTTC	CASSEVSYEQYF
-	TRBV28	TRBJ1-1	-	TGTGCCAGCAGCGCCGGGCAACCCGAGGAAGCTTTCTTT	CASSAGQPEEAFF
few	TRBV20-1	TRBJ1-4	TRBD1	TGCAGTGCTTCCAGGGGGGAAGAGGAAAAACTGTTTTTT	CSASRGEEEKLFF